These 14 T cell receptor beta chains were sequenced from one sample in a study of cytomegalovirus exposure and HLA in healthy donors. With 60 Vbeta and 13 Jbeta primers, the PCR was carried out. TCRdb's table, derived via immunoSEQ multiplex PCR, lists solely in-frame clones and lacks some. The data contain under 200,000 clones, about 80% of them singletons. The sequencing input was PBMCs. The receptors originated from a woman in her 50s in good health and CMV-seronegative.

The chain has TRBV9 and TRBJ2-3, with 15 bases that match TRBD2. Germline CDR1 and CDR2: SGDLS and YYNGEE. The CDR3 is 18 residues long. The J segment lost 4 bases and the V segment lost 4 bases, leaving 10 bases of the junction unmatched. The CDR3 DNA follows: TGTGCCAGCAGCTACCCGGGACTAGCGGGAGGTTTGGCAGATACGCAGTATTTT. This encodes CASSYPGLAGGLADTQYF.

The chain is built from TRBV5-5 and TRBJ1-5; D is perhaps TRBD1 (5 bases). Per germline, CDR1 SGHKS and CDR2 YYEKEE (reference sequence). Trimming removed 1 base from V and 6 bases from J, with 8 bases in between. The CDR3 runs 13 residues. The CDR3 bases are TGTGCCAGCAGCTTGAGCAGGGCTCAGCCCCAGCATTTT. Its translation: CASSLSRAQPQHF.

V gene TRBV6-1 combines with J gene TRBJ1-5, with a tentative D call TRBD1 (5 bases). Germline V gene lookup returns CDR1 MNHNS and CDR2 SASEGT. CDR3 length: 15 amino acids. V was shortened by 4 bases and J by 5 bases, with 15 bases between the two germline ends. CDR3 sequence (DNA): TGTGCCAGCAGTGGGACAAGACCTACATATCAGCCCCAGCATTTT. As protein: CASSGTRPTYQPQHF.

This clone was seen only once. The chain carries TRBV28 and TRBJ2-5; 7 positions agree with TRBD2. Per the germline V gene, CDR1 is MDHEN and CDR2 is SYDVKM. V lost 2 bases to trimming and J lost 0 bases; unmatched junction nucleotides: 9. There are 17 residues in the CDR3. CDR3 loop: CASSLGTNAGDQETQYF. The CDR3 region has the DNA TGTGCCAGCAGTTTAGGCACCAACGCGGGGGACCAAGAGACCCAGTACTTC.

The chain uses TRBV11-2 and TRBJ1-1, with 9 bases fitting TRBD1. This CDR3 spans 16 amino acids. The germline V gene has CDR1 SGHAT and CDR2 FQNNGV. Trimming removed 1 base from V and 6 bases from J; junction bases left unmatched: 9. The CDR3 sequence: CASSLGTGGGGPEAFF. CDR3 DNA: TGTGCCAGCAGCTTAGGCACAGGGGGCGGAGGTCCTGAAGCTTTCTTT.

The chain combines TRBV29-1 with TRBJ2-3, with D possibly TRBD2 on 6 matching bases. This CDR3 spans 14 amino acids. The ends were cut back, 4 bases at V and 5 bases at J, with 16 bases in the middle. CDR1 is SQVTM and CDR2 is ANQGSEA in the germline V gene. The CDR3 region is CSVVVAPGGDTQYF. The CDR3 nucleotides read TGCAGCGTTGTGGTAGCGCCCGGGGGAGATACGCAGTATTTT.

This clone showed up just once. The chain is built from TRBV9 and TRBJ1-2; D is uncertain. Trimming left V 2 bases short and J 7 bases short, with 15 bases between. Germline-derived CDR1 and CDR2 are SGDLS and YYNGEE. The CDR3 loop spans 14 amino acids. The CDR3 sequence is CASSVDGGVSGYTF. CDR3 sequence (DNA): TGTGCCAGCAGCGTTGACGGTGGAGTAAGTGGCTACACCTTC. Filled out from reference TRBV9 and TRBJ1-2, the complete variable domain reads DSGVTQTPKHLITATGQRVTLRCSPRSGDLSVYWYQQSLDQGLQFLIQYYNGEERAKGNILERFSAQQFPDLHSELNLSSLELGDSALYFCASSVDGGVSGYTFGSGTRLTVV.

This sequence joins TRBV7-2 and TRBJ1-2, with D possibly being TRBD1 (5 bases). The CDR3 has 15 amino acids. V lost 5 bases to trimming and J lost 5 bases, with 18 bases between them. Germline values: CDR1 SGHTA, CDR2 FQGNSA. The CDR3 loop reads CASSDPPGVGYGYTF. The CDR3 region has the DNA TGTGCCAGCAGCGACCCTCCGGGGGTAGGGTATGGCTACACCTTC.

The chain couples TRBV19 to TRBJ1-1; no clear D gene. Germline CDR1 reads LNHDA; CDR2 reads SQIVND (reference sequence). This CDR3 contains 12 residues. Between the trimmed V and J ends, which lost 3 bases and 6 bases, there was a span of 8 bases. The CDR3 nucleotides are TGTGCCAGTAGTATCTCCCCCCCTGAAGCTTTCTTT. Translating it yields CASSISPPEAFF.

CDR3 in amino acids: CASSVGREIAHEQYF. CDR3 nucleotides: TGTGCCAGCAGCGTAGGCCGGGAGATCGCCCACGAGCAGTACTTC. The chain joins TRBV9 to TRBJ2-7; D perhaps matches TRBD2 (6 bases). Germline lookup yields CDR1 SGDLS and CDR2 YYNGEE. This CDR3 comprises 15 residues. Trimming stripped 0 bases from V and 5 bases from J, with 15 bases between.

This chain connects TRBV30 to TRBJ2-7; D is possibly TRBD1 (5 bases). CDR1 and CDR2 from the germline V gene are GTSNPN and SVGIG (reference sequence). Trimming removed 2 bases from V and 2 bases from J, with 22 bases in between. This CDR3 contains 17 residues. CDR3 amino acids: CAWSTPGHLKKPYEQYF. CDR3 in DNA: TGTGCCTGGAGTACCCCCGGACACCTGAAAAAGCCCTACGAGCAGTACTTC.

The V gene is TRBV29-1, the J gene TRBJ2-3; 7 bases are shared with TRBD1. Germline lookup yields CDR1 SQVTM and CDR2 ANQGSEA. The CDR3 extends over 13 amino acids. The junction had 3 bases not matched to a gene; V was cut back by 4 bases and J by 2 bases. The CDR3 DNA reads as TGCAGCGTTGCGGGACAGAACACAGATACGCAGTATTTT. As protein: CSVAGQNTDTQYF.

Only a few counts were recorded for this clone. J is TRBJ2-5 and V is TRBV10-1; TRBD1 might be the D (6 bases). Matching the DNA end better, TRBJ2-7 makes the J call doubtful. CDR1 and CDR2 (germline): WNHNN, SYGVQD (reference sequence). The CDR3 runs 13 residues. This CDR3 is CASSRDISYEQYF. Written as DNA, the CDR3 is TGCGCCAGCAGTCGGGACATCTCCTACGAGCAGTACTTC.

This sequence joins TRBV19 and TRBJ2-4; perhaps TRBD1 as D (5 bases). Germline values: CDR1 LNHDA, CDR2 SQIVND (reference sequence). CDR3 length: 16 residues. Trimming removed 1 base from V and 3 bases from J, with 13 bases in between. The CDR3 reads CASSIGRVGVKNIQYF. The CDR3 region has the DNA TGTGCCAGTAGTATAGGCAGGGTCGGAGTCAAAAACATTCAGTACTTC.